A selection of T cell receptor beta chains follows, all from one sample in a study of blood T cell repertoires in COVID-19. Clones were sequenced by immunoSEQ multiplex PCR, and TCRdb holds only the in-frame ones, with some missing. The table has under 250,000 clones, around 81% seen once; the top ten hold approximately 6%. The source material was peripheral blood. Receptor source: an older woman with acute or convalescent COVID-19. Each CDR3 is given with its conserved first and last residue. The order of the fields is V gene, J gene, D gene, clone size, CDR3 DNA, CDR3 protein. D genes are given only for firm matches. Some rows have no size entry. The others give once, few or many, or a class for an expanded clone.

>TRBV6-5|TRBJ1-2|NA|once
TGTGCCAGCCAAAAACGGCAACGGACAGACGGCTACACCTTC
CASQKRQRTDGYTF
>TRBV3-1/TRBV3-2|TRBJ2-7|TRBD2|NA
TGTGCCAGCAGCCCGCCGGGACTAGCGGGAGACGAGCAGTACTTC
CASSPPGLAGDEQYF
>TRBV5-6|TRBJ2-3|TRBD1|NA
TGTGCCAGCAGCGCGGCCCGGGACAGGGGAGCAGATACGCAGTATTTT
CASSAARDRGADTQYF
>TRBV2|TRBJ2-2|TRBD2|once
TGTGCCAGCAGTGTCACAGCGGGATACACCGGGGAGCTGTTTTTT
CASSVTAGYTGELFF
>TRBV6-5|TRBJ2-3|NA|NA
TGTGCCAGCGGTTTTTCACCGGGACTCAGCACAGATACGCAGTATTTT
CASGFSPGLSTDTQYF
>TRBV5-1|TRBJ2-1|TRBD2|NA
TGCGCCAGCAGCGGGTTAGCGGGAGGAGACGAGCAGTTCTTC
CASSGLAGGDEQFF
>TRBV9|TRBJ2-2|TRBD1|NA
TGTGCCAGCAGCTCGGGACAGGCGCGCACCGGGGAGCTGTTTTTT
CASSSGQARTGELFF
>TRBV11-2|TRBJ2-7|NA|NA
TGTGCCAGCAGCTTAGTCCGGGGAACCTACGAGCAGTACTTC
CASSLVRGTYEQYF
>TRBV28|TRBJ1-6|NA|NA
TGTGCCAGCAGTACCAATAAACAGGGACCACCCCTCCACTTT
CASSTNKQGPPLHF
>TRBV21-1|TRBJ2-2|NA|few
TGTGCCAGCACGCCGAGGGAGGACCCGGGCACCGGGGAGCTGTTTTTT
CASTPREDPGTGELFF
>TRBV15|TRBJ1-4|NA|once
TGTGCCACCAGCAGAGGATGGGGGGTTGGTAATGAAAAACTGTTTTTT
CATSRGWGVGNEKLFF
>TRBV7-9|TRBJ2-7|NA|NA
TGTGCCAGCAGCGGGCAGTCCTACGAGCAGTACTTC
CASSGQSYEQYF
>TRBV2|TRBJ1-4|NA|NA
TGTGCCAGCAGTTTGGGGACACTCGATGAAAAACTGTTTTTT
CASSLGTLDEKLFF
>TRBV18|TRBJ2-5|TRBD1|NA
TGTGCCAGCTCACAAATCCAGGGGGCTGGTGAGACCCAGTACTTC
CASSQIQGAGETQYF
>TRBV5-1|TRBJ1-1|NA|NA
TGCGCCAGCAGCTTGGGGTCGGTGAACACTGAAGCTTTCTTT
CASSLGSVNTEAFF
>TRBV2|TRBJ2-1|TRBD2|NA
TGTGCCAGCAGCCTACTAGCGGGAGGGCACAATGAGCAGTTCTTC
CASSLLAGGHNEQFF
>TRBV2|TRBJ2-5|TRBD1|NA
TGTGCCAGCATGGGGGACAGGTCACAAGAGACCCAGTACTTC
CASMGDRSQETQYF
>TRBV6-5|TRBJ2-7|TRBD2|NA
TGTGCCAGCAAGGGACTAGCGGGAAGCGAGCAGTACTTC
CASKGLAGSEQYF
>TRBV28|TRBJ1-6|NA|NA
TGTGCCAGCAGTGGTACCGGGAGCTCCTATAATTCACCCCTCCACTTT
CASSGTGSSYNSPLHF
>TRBV5-8|TRBJ2-7|TRBD1|once
TGTGCCAGCAGCTTGGGACAGGGGCCCTACGAGCAGTACTTC
CASSLGQGPYEQYF
>TRBV6-4|TRBJ2-3|TRBD2|NA
TGTGCCAGCAGTGGGACTAGCGGAGGGCGAGATACGCAGTATTTT
CASSGTSGGRDTQYF
>TRBV3-1/TRBV3-2|TRBJ1-1|NA|once
TGTGCCAGCAGCCAACAGGGCTCTGAAGCTTTCTTT
CASSQQGSEAFF
>TRBV2|TRBJ2-2|TRBD2|NA
TGTGCCAGCAGTGACCGACTAGCGGACACCGGGGAGCTGTTTTTT
CASSDRLADTGELFF
>TRBV19|TRBJ2-5|TRBD1|NA
TGTGCCAGTAGTCCTGGACAGGGACACCAAGAGACCCAGTACTTC
CASSPGQGHQETQYF
>TRBV21-1|TRBJ1-4|NA|NA
TGTGCCAGCAGCAAGAGAACAGGGGGTTCAACTAATGAAAAACTGTTTTTT
CASSKRTGGSTNEKLFF
>TRBV6-5|TRBJ2-1|TRBD2|NA
TGTGCCAGCAGTTCTTTAGCGGGAGTATCCTACAATGAGCAGTTCTTC
CASSSLAGVSYNEQFF
>TRBV2|TRBJ1-4|NA|NA
TGTGCCAGCAGTCCGACCCTAGTTAATGAAAAACTGTTTTTT
CASSPTLVNEKLFF
>TRBV7-9|TRBJ2-1|NA|NA
TGTGCCAGCAGCTTAGGTGCGAGTTCCTACAATGAGCAGTTCTTC
CASSLGASSYNEQFF
>TRBV5-1|TRBJ2-7|TRBD2|NA
TGCGCCAGCAGCTTGGGCTCACTAGCGGGATCAGGCGGCGAGCAGTACTTC
CASSLGSLAGSGGEQYF
>TRBV27|TRBJ2-1|TRBD2|few
TGTGCCAGCAGTTTTGGGCCGCCGGGACTAGTGGTTGATGAGCAGTTCTTC
CASSFGPPGLVVDEQFF
>TRBV2|TRBJ1-4|TRBD1|NA
TGTGCCAGCAGGGAAGACAGGGTCAACGAAAAACTGTTTTTT
CASREDRVNEKLFF
>TRBV5-4|TRBJ2-3|TRBD2|NA
TGTGCCAGCAGCGGTGAGCGGGAGTGGGGAGATACGCAGTATTTT
CASSGEREWGDTQYF
>TRBV6-2/TRBV6-3|TRBJ2-3|TRBD2|NA
TGTGCCAGCAGTTCCAGGACTAGCGGGTTTTTCACAGATACGCAGTATTTT
CASSSRTSGFFTDTQYF
>TRBV9|TRBJ1-2|TRBD1|NA
TGTGCCAGCAGCGCCCCCCGACAGGGGCCTTCTAACTATGGCTACACCTTC
CASSAPRQGPSNYGYTF
>TRBV10-3|TRBJ1-2|NA|NA
TGTGCCATCACGGAAACAGGGAATTATGGCTACACCTTC
CAITETGNYGYTF
>TRBV7-8|TRBJ1-2|TRBD1|once
TGTGCCAGCAGCATCCCAGACAGGGTTTATGGCTACACCTTC
CASSIPDRVYGYTF
>TRBV3-1/TRBV3-2|TRBJ2-1|TRBD2|NA
TGTGCCAGCAGCAAGCGACTAGCGGGGGACTACAATGAGCAGTTCTTC
CASSKRLAGDYNEQFF
>TRBV27|TRBJ2-3|TRBD2|NA
TGTGCCAGCAGTATAGCGGGAACGCAGTATTTT
CASSIAGTQYF
>TRBV5-6|TRBJ1-5|NA|NA
TGTGCCAGCAGCTTCGGGGGGTACGGCAATCAGCCCCAGCATTTT
CASSFGGYGNQPQHF
>TRBV12-3/TRBV12-4|TRBJ2-7|TRBD1|NA
TGTGCCAGCAGTTTAGCGACAGGGGGCGAGCAGTACTTC
CASSLATGGEQYF
>TRBV20-1|TRBJ2-7|TRBD2|NA
TGCAGTGCTAGTCCGATTAGCGGGAGGGATCGCTACGAGCAGTACTTC
CSASPISGRDRYEQYF
>TRBV6-6|TRBJ2-3|NA|NA
TGTGCCAGCAAACTAGCTGCCGCCCTAGATACGCAGTATTTT
CASKLAAALDTQYF
>TRBV24-1|TRBJ2-5|NA|NA
TGTGCCACCAGTGCTCCTGCCCGGGAGACCCAGTACTTC
CATSAPARETQYF
>TRBV4-1|TRBJ2-2|TRBD2|NA
TGCGCCAGCAGCCAGAGCCTCATAGCGGGAGGCCTCACCGGGGAGCTGTTTTTT
CASSQSLIAGGLTGELFF
>TRBV3-1/TRBV3-2|TRBJ1-6|TRBD1|NA
TGTGCCAGCAGCCACCTGGACAGGGCTTCACCCCTCCACTTT
CASSHLDRASPLHF
>TRBV28|TRBJ1-2|NA|NA
TGTGCCAGCAGTTTCAGGACAAACGGGGGCTACACCTTC
CASSFRTNGGYTF